Shown below are 30 T cell receptor beta chains from a single sample sequenced in a study of T cells expressing NK-cell markers. One entry per CDR3 protein, without DNA, is what TCRdb gives after re-calling the 5' RACE reads. The sample is made up of around 470,000 distinct CDR3 sequences, and the top ten hold over 1.1% of it. The sample comprised blood T cells: a sorted CD56 or NKG2C T cell subset, CD4+ or CD8+ T cells, or bulk PBMC T cells (not recorded which). These receptor sequences come from a woman aged 50 to 60 in good health.

This chain links TRBV4-1 with TRBJ2-7; lacking DNA, the TRBD1 call made by TCRdb goes unchecked. The CDR3 length is 14 residues. Per germline, CDR1 MGHRA and CDR2 YSYEKL. The CDR3 sequence: CASSQFPRGDEQYF.

V and J are TRBV15 and TRBJ2-1; TCRdb indicates TRBD2, and absent DNA this call remains unverified. Germline CDR1 and CDR2: LNHNV and YYDKDF (reference sequence). This CDR3 has 14 amino acids. The CDR3 spells CATSSSPRSDEQFF.

J is TRBJ2-3 and V is TRBV7-6. The CDR3 runs to 15 residues. The germline V gene has CDR1 SGHVS and CDR2 FNYEAQ. This CDR3 is CASSPAGASTDTQYF.

V usage is TRBV12-3 or TRBV12-4 and J usage is TRBJ2-3; TCRdb outputs TRBD2, but without DNA this stays unchecked. The CDR3 spans 14 residues. The CDR3 sequence: CASPGAGGVDTQYF.

This chain links TRBV11-2 with TRBJ2-1. Germline V gene sequence: CDR1 SGHAT, CDR2 FQNNGV. This CDR3 region has 15 residues. CDR3 loop: CASSLEPQPYNEQFF. Full variable domain (missing parts from reference TRBV11-2 and TRBJ2-1): EAGVAQSPRYKIIEKRQSVAFWCNPISGHATLYWYQQILGQGPKLLIQFQNNGVVDDSQLPKDRFSAERLKGVDSTLKIQPAKLEDSAVYLCASSLEPQPYNEQFFGPGTRLTVL.

The chain joins TRBV5-1 to TRBJ2-4. The CDR3 totals 15 residues. Germline CDR1 and CDR2: SGHRS and YFSETQ. CDR3 in amino acids: CASSRHDETKNIQYF.

The CDR3 sequence is CASESGQSTEAFF. The genes are TRBV5-1 and TRBJ1-1; TCRdb reports TRBD1, a call that lacks DNA to check it against. Germline CDR1 reads SGHRS; CDR2 reads YFSETQ. The CDR3 totals 13 residues.

The genes are TRBV10-3 and TRBJ2-1; lacking DNA, the TRBD1 call made by TCRdb goes unchecked. CDR3 size: 20 residues. CDR1 ENHRY and CDR2 SYGVKD come from the germline V gene. CDR3 amino acids: CAISESGSQRGLGTSNEQFF.

The CDR3: CASATGGPNYGYTF. The chain employs TRBV25-1 and TRBJ1-2; TCRdb proposes TRBD1, but this gene call is untestable without DNA. CDR3 length: 14 residues. Looked up from germline, CDR1 is MGHDK and CDR2 is SYGVNS.

This chain links TRBV20-1 with TRBJ1-5; without DNA, the TCRdb call of TRBD1 cannot be checked. Germline V gene lookup returns CDR1 DFQATT and CDR2 SNEGSKA (reference sequence). This CDR3 region has 15 residues. The CDR3: CSARVRGWSNQPQHF.

The chain is built from TRBV21-1 and TRBJ1-2. TRBV21-1 is designated a pseudogene. The CDR3 covers 13 residues. The CDR3 loop reads CASSKGGFGGYTF.

The chain joins TRBV29-1 to TRBJ1-3; the D call from TCRdb, TRBD1, cannot be confirmed without DNA. CDR3 size: 18 residues. Looked up from germline, CDR1 is SQVTM and CDR2 is ANQGSEA. CDR3: CSVSRQARLLSSGNTIYF.

The genes are TRBV3-1 and TRBJ2-5; TCRdb's assignment of TRBD1 cannot be checked, as there is no DNA. CDR1 and CDR2 (germline): LGHDT, YNNKEL (reference sequence). The CDR3 length is 15 residues. CDR3 protein: CASSHDRGLGETQYF.

The chain links TRBV18 to TRBJ2-1. This CDR3 has 16 amino acids. Germline V gene data show CDR1 as KGHSH and CDR2 as LQKENI. This chain's CDR3 is CASSPLAGRSYNEQFF.

The rearrangement links TRBV24-1 to TRBJ1-2. The CDR3 runs 14 residues. In germline, CDR1 is KGHDR, CDR2 SFDVKD. The CDR3 loop reads CATSDLNRPYGYTF.

This chain joins TRBV25-1 and TRBJ1-2. The germline CDR1 and CDR2 sequences are MGHDK and SYGVNS. The CDR3 is 12 residues long. The CDR3 here is CASSEANYGYTF.

J is TRBJ2-7 and V is TRBV20-1; the TCRdb D gene call, TRBD2, has no DNA to confirm it. The CDR3 runs to 12 residues. Germline CDR1 reads DFQATT; CDR2 reads SNEGSKA (reference sequence). CDR3 residues: CSAPSAGGEQYF.

CDR3 protein: CASSLSPGQGTEQFF. This rearrangement joins TRBV6-6 to TRBJ2-1; checking the TCRdb D call of TRBD1 is not possible without DNA. The germline V gene encodes CDR1 MNHNY and CDR2 SVGAGI (reference sequence). This CDR3 region has 15 residues.

J is TRBJ2-1 and V is TRBV4-2; with no DNA, the TCRdb D assignment of TRBD2 cannot be verified. This CDR3 region has 17 residues. Germline V gene sequence: CDR1 LGHNA, CDR2 YNFKEQ. The chain's CDR3 is CASSPVGTSGAYNEQFF.

The rearrangement links TRBV6-2 or TRBV6-3 to TRBJ2-7; the TCRdb call, TRBD2, lacks DNA for checking. The V gene's germline CDR1 is MNHEY and CDR2 SVGEGT. The CDR3 is 14 residues long. The chain's CDR3 is CASKRDFPSYEQYF.

The rearrangement links TRBV2 to TRBJ1-1. Germline V gene sequence: CDR1 SNHLY, CDR2 FYNNEI. The CDR3 loop spans 13 amino acids. The CDR3 region is CASSPRQGMAAFF.

This CDR3 reads CASSEMWAGVTDTQYF. This chain joins TRBV9 and TRBJ2-3; the TCRdb call, TRBD1, lacks DNA for checking. This CDR3 spans 16 amino acids. The germline V gene encodes CDR1 SGDLS and CDR2 YYNGEE.

The V gene is TRBV5-1, the J gene TRBJ1-5. CDR3 length: 14 residues. The germline V gene encodes CDR1 SGHRS and CDR2 YFSETQ. The CDR3 here is CASSLDSLNQPQHF.

The rearrangement uses TRBV7-2 and TRBJ1-2; TCRdb's D gene call, TRBD1, goes unchecked for lack of DNA. Germline-derived CDR1 and CDR2 are SGHTA and FQGNSA. This CDR3 region has 13 residues. CDR3 protein: CASSQTGLDGYTF. The whole variable domain, filled in from reference TRBV7-2 and TRBJ1-2, reads GAGVSQSPSNKVTEKGKDVELRCDPISGHTALYWYRQSLGQGLEFLIYFQGNSAPDKSGLPSDRFSAERTGGSVSTLTIQRTQQEDSAVYLCASSQTGLDGYTFGSGTRLTVV.

The chain has TRBV5-5 and TRBJ2-5. The CDR3 contains 14 residues. Germline assignment: CDR1 SGHKS and CDR2 YYEKEE (reference sequence). CDR3 residues: CASSYSLVEETQYF.

The rearrangement joins TRBV10-2 to TRBJ2-2; no DNA is available, so the TRBD2 call from TCRdb remains unchecked. Germline V lookup: CDR1 WSHSY, CDR2 SAAADI. CDR3 length equals 16 residues. This chain's CDR3 is CASSEGGGRLTGELFF.

The rearrangement uses TRBV12-3 or TRBV12-4 and TRBJ2-1; the TCRdb call, TRBD2, lacks DNA for checking. The CDR3 has 15 residues. CDR3 in amino acids: CASRSAGGSYNEQFF.

The V gene is TRBV5-1, the J gene TRBJ2-1; there is no DNA to check the TCRdb D call of TRBD2. In germline, CDR1 is SGHRS, CDR2 YFSETQ. CDR3 length: 15 residues. CDR3 region: CASSFRLAGVGEQFF.

The J gene is TRBJ1-4, the V gene TRBV5-1. Germline loops: CDR1 SGHRS, CDR2 YFSETQ. The CDR3 runs 14 residues. The CDR3 sequence: CASSLGAVNEKLFF.

The CDR3 is CASSQVGAGNYNEQFF. The chain has TRBV4-2 and TRBJ2-1; TCRdb gives TRBD1 as the D gene, but with no DNA this cannot be confirmed. Germline V gene sequence: CDR1 LGHNA, CDR2 YNFKEQ. This CDR3 comprises 16 residues.